Listed below are T cell receptor beta chains from one sample, sequenced in a study of human T cells and chemical hapten exposure. From the RACE reads, TCRdb called clonotypes with MiXCR, one entry per CDR3 protein. The repertoire holds 90,000 to 120,000 distinct CDR3 sequences, with around 10% as singletons. Specimen: whole blood, collected in connection with sensitization to the hapten diphenylcyclopropenone (DPC). The receptors here all came from a woman between 40 and 55 years old with alopecia areata. Some clones in this sample may be carry-over from other donors' samples. The conserved cysteine and the conserved F or W are not part of the CDR3 here.

TRBV4-3,13,TRBJ2-7,ASSQETGGYYEQY
TRBV29-1,10,TRBJ2-7,SGTGSSYEQY
TRBV30,12,TRBJ2-4,AWSRQGSENIQY
TRBV11-3,17,TRBJ2-1,ASSLSDRDQISSYNEQF
TRBV12-3/TRBV12-4,12,TRBJ2-1,ASSFSGGETQQF
TRBV9,14,TRBJ2-3,ASSGRDRGVPDTQY
TRBV7-2,13,TRBJ2-3,ASSLKRPPGDTQY
TRBV19,16,TRBJ2-4,ASSPGLAGGPAKNIQY
TRBV30,9,TRBJ1-1,AWSEQVHAF
TRBV2,13,TRBJ2-2,ASSETSAGTGELF
TRBV14,12,TRBJ1-1,ASSPRWGGTEAF
TRBV10-3,9,TRBJ2-5,AISDSVAQY
TRBV9,13,TRBJ1-2,ASSVGWQNNYGYT
TRBV29-1,11,TRBJ2-7,SVGQLSSYEQY
TRBV12-3/TRBV12-4,11,TRBJ2-3,ASSLEGGYTQY
TRBV20-1,16,TRBJ2-1,SAQEGLAGGGWYNEQF
TRBV5-1,13,TRBJ2-5,ASSTGLAGDGTQY
TRBV30,13,TRBJ1-4,AFSPATVGKEKLF
TRBV6-1,12,TRBJ1-2,ASLRAGNTDGYT
TRBV29-1,9,TRBJ2-5,SVGTVETQY
TRBV3-1,13,TRBJ1-5,ASSPGDRGNQPQH
TRBV19,12,TRBJ2-7,ASSIAAGGYEQY
TRBV7-2,13,TRBJ2-5,ASSTDRGREETQY
TRBV20-1,13,TRBJ2-7,SARVVGRPTYEQY
TRBV29-1,11,TRBJ1-1,SVDGHRYTEAF
TRBV7-9,11,TRBJ2-7,ASSSKVSYEQY
TRBV3-1,14,TRBJ2-5,ASSQGLAGVGETQY
TRBV7-8,13,TRBJ2-7,ASSLRWDAPYEQY
TRBV5-1,13,TRBJ2-7,ASSLVLAGNYEQY
TRBV12-3/TRBV12-4,12,TRBJ2-7,ASSQSGNWNEQY
TRBV23-1,12,TRBJ2-4,ASSQCGAKNIQY
TRBV9,16,TRBJ2-1,ASSGRGGDRRLINEQF
TRBV11-2,13,TRBJ2-5,ASSSTTGQGETQY
TRBV11-2,14,TRBJ1-3,ASSSFVGPTGNTIY
TRBV12-3/TRBV12-4,16,TRBJ2-3,ASRTGPPGTPKTDTQY
TRBV19,9,TRBJ1-5,ASSLQGPQH
TRBV18,10,TRBJ2-7,ASSLDGYEQY
TRBV20-1,14,TRBJ2-2,SARGDRETYTGELF
TRBV28,13,TRBJ1-5,ASSPGQGSGQPQH
TRBV19,12,TRBJ1-2,ASSPNSGYYGYT
TRBV28,17,TRBJ2-7,ASSFEAGAVNPDSYEQY
TRBV19,11,TRBJ2-1,ATWTGVGNEQF
TRBV19,11,TRBJ1-4,ASIDIPSEKLF
TRBV27,12,TRBJ2-5,ASSRGVAGPTQY
TRBV19,12,TRBJ1-5,ASDPDRGNQPQH
TRBV28,12,TRBJ1-5,ASINRGPSQPQH
TRBV28,9,TRBJ2-1,ASSARDEQF
TRBV30,12,TRBJ1-1,AWRRQSGNTEAF